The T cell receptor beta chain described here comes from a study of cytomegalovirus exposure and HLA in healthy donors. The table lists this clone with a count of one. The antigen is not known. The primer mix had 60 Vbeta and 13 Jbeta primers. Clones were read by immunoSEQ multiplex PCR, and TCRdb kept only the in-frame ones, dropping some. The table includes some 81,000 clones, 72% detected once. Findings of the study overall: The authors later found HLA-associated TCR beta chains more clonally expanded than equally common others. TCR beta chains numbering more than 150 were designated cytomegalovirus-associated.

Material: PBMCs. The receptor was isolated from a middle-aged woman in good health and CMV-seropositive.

The CDR3 sequence is CASSLAPGLAAGETQYF. CDR3 nucleotide sequence: TGCGCCAGCAGCTTGGCCCCGGGACTAGCGGCGGGGGAGACCCAGTACTTC. This chain joins TRBV5-1 and TRBJ2-5, with 11 bases matching TRBD2. V was pared by 0 bases and J by 5 bases, with 9 bases of the junction left unmatched. The length of the CDR3 is 17 residues. The germline V gene has CDR1 SGHRS and CDR2 YFSETQ.